This T cell receptor beta chain was documented in a study of Tregs in tolerant kidney transplant recipients. Whole-study findings and limits: No direct test of biological reproducibility was done here. The most relevant donor-specific Treg TCRbeta repertoire apparently came from expansion with activated donor B cells.

Worth noting for this clone: What it binds is not known.

TCRdb's table, derived via immunoSEQ multiplex PCR, lists solely in-frame clones and lacks some. The data show 8,000 to 9,500 clones, around 49% seen once. V was cut by 8 bases and J by 1 base, with 11 bases left in between. The CDR3 is 13 amino acids. Germline V CDR1 and CDR2: LNHDA, SQIVND (reference sequence). The sample taken for sequencing was CD4+ T cells from blood cultured with allogeneic cells. The V gene is TRBV19, the J gene TRBJ1-1, with unresolved D. This receptor was identified in a human donor in good health. CDR3 sequence reads: CASLDLTNTEAFF. The CDR3 region has the DNA TGTGCCAGTCTGGACTTAACGAACACTGAAGCTTTCTTT.